This TCR beta chain comes out of a study of blood T cell repertoires in COVID-19. At the level of the study: The analysed material was cDNA or gDNA that came from T cells, B-cell-depleted T cells, or PBMCs.

There are 16 residues in the CDR3. Germline V lookup: CDR1 SGHTA, CDR2 FQGNSA. V lost 1 base, J lost 6 bases, and 8 bases stayed unmatched. Some clones are missing from TCRdb's copy, which holds only in-frame ones; the method was immunoSEQ multiplex PCR. Among around 100,000 clones listed, about 90% were seen once. This clonotype originated in a human donor in a cohort sampled during active COVID-19. Specimen: peripheral blood. The chain uses TRBV7-2 and TRBJ1-4; TRBD1 aligns across 7 bases. The CDR3, as DNA: TGTGCCAGCAGCTTAGGGTGGAAGGGGGCGCATGAAAAACTGTTTTTT. This translates into CASSLGWKGAHEKLFF.